What follows is one T cell receptor beta chain and its context. This clone has more than one count but fewer than ten. The target of this receptor is not known. No base quality information exists; no much larger clone differs at one position. The data were obtained in a study of long-term antiretroviral therapy in people with HIV (dated by TCRdb to between 2021 and 2024). Broadly, across the study: The earliest samples were collected about a decade before the 2015 WHO recommendation for immediate ART, when ART was typically delayed until CD4 counts fell. A retrospective serial study tested whether changes in peripheral blood TRB repertoire composition and diversity were associated with ART initiation and durable HIV suppression. From some 27 adults with confirmed HIV infection, the cohort provided approximately 210 cryopreserved PBMC samples, gathered serially across a mean of around six years (range 1-12). Of the roughly 30 participants with HIV, approximately twelve were female. No cross-contamination during QIAcube processing was seen in test extractions of a monoclonal T-cell line run alongside 33 polyclonal samples. Summary of the overall study and its limitations: Narrower CDR3 length ranges were observed in HIV repertoires than in controls, and an antigen-experienced repertoire with only a slight naive shift after ART was suggested by the network structure. Inferences about post-ART repertoire changes were limited because no data were available on ART adherence, viral resistance or therapy changes. ART initiation was associated with a significant increase in TRB diversity, but diversity stayed significantly below transplant donor controls even after long-term ART. The repertoire was dominated across all time points by expanded TRB clones identified before ART initiation, although this dominance was seen to fluctuate and to decrease in many PLHIV after ART. The samples span the years 2004 to 2017, and the ART regimens used at that time may not be as effective as current regimens. Because pre-ART samples had limited cell numbers, unsorted PBMC were profiled rather than sorted CD4+ and CD8+ T cells. Limited PBMC availability meant only the TCR beta chain was sequenced, without alpha chain pairing.

The immunoSEQ hsTCRB v3.0 assay was used at survey level resolution to sequence the TRB variable region. TRB sequencing targeted a depth of about 40,000-55,000 T-cell genomes per sample. Pooled TRB libraries were sequenced on an Illumina MiSeq with a v3 150-cycle kit. The authors' pipeline ran thus. Repertoire analysis was run in R within a reproducible Nextflow workflow that covered QC, data transformation and analysis. LymphoSeq2, an R package for exploring AIRR-Seq data, was used to implement the custom analyses. A handful of samples yielding fewer than 5000 total TRB sequences were excluded, leaving around 200 analyzed HIV repertoires. Of the approximately 190 retained HIV repertoires, under 65 were collected before and 120 to 140 after ART initiation. Repertoires were downsampled to 5000 TRB nucleotide sequences, with summary statistics averaged over 100 downsampling iterations. The analysis kept only TRB sequences whose CDR3 regions were at least seven amino acids long. Two measures captured diversity: a Shannon entropy-derived clonality score and the Gini coefficient. In repertoire networks, the top 5000 CDR3 amino acid sequences were linked whenever an edit distance of one separated two sequences. Antigen specificity groups and MHC restriction were predicted for TRB CDR3 amino acid sequences with GLIPH2. CDR3 amino acid sequences were matched against VDJdb and McPAS-TCR to flag known CMV, EBV, HIV or tissue antigen associations. Pre-ART, post-ART and control groups were compared with Wilcoxon signed-rank tests and Holm-Bonferroni correction. TCRdb took over this immuneACCESS table, retaining in-frame rearrangements with V and J assigned. Such tables are incomplete; in checked studies, under half of the missing clones stem from an unresolved V gene, and the remainder is unexplained. V and J calls and clone size are those listed in that table; D and trimming were worked out from the DNA. The sample includes more than 5,500 clones, with approximately 79% observed a single time. Together, the top ten hold around 22% of the sample.

The junction shows trimming of 1 base on V and 2 bases on J, plus 13 bases between the germline ends. The germline V gene (reference sequence) supplies CDR1 SGHNT and CDR2 YYREEE. CDR3 length: 15 amino acids, cysteine to phenylalanine. Left in the record is the CDR3 DNA by itself, 45 bases read in frame from the first base. To be included, a participant needed at least one PBMC sample from before ART initiation plus at least two post-ART samples. All participants with HIV were treated in the United States of America. Cryopreserved samples of roughly 0.95-10 million PBMC were thawed and washed before DNA extraction. At the time of the earliest PBMC sample, participants with HIV were aged between roughly 20 and 55 years. PBMC samples were contributed by each participant from 1-4 timepoints before ART initiation and 2-8 timepoints after ART initiation, with a median of 7 samples. Serial HIV viral load, CD4+ T-cell count, ART history and demographic data were obtained for every participant. Using a Qiagen kit on a QIAcube, genomic DNA was extracted from unsorted PBMC, with samples processed in batches of 12.

Recombination joined TRBV5-4 with TRBJ2-7, with TRBD2 as a weak D call on 6 bases. The receptor's source is a man aged 40-50 years with HIV. Specimen: unsorted PBMCs, collected 1.1 years after starting antiretroviral therapy. The DNA sequence is as follows: TGTGCCAGCAGCTTGCGCGGGGCGTTCACCTACGAGCAGTACTTC. This sequence encodes CASSLRGAFTYEQYF.